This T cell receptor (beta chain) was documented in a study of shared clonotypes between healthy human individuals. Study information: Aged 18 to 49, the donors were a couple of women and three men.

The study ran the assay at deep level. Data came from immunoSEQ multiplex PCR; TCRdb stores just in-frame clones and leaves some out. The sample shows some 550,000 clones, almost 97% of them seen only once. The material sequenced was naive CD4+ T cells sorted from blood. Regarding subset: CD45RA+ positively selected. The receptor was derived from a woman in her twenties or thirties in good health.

The CDR3 sequence is CSARDRGLTGELFF. The CDR3 DNA reads TGCAGCGCGAGGGACAGGGGGTTGACCGGGGAGCTGTTTTTT. The rearrangement joins TRBV29-1 to TRBJ2-2; 11 nucleotides align to TRBD1. V gave up 7 bases and J gave up 5 bases; unmatched junction bases: 6. The CDR3 totals 14 residues. The germline CDR1 and CDR2 sequences are SQVTM and ANQGSEA.